The 25 T cell receptor beta chains reported below all come from one sample, sequenced in a study of PD-L1 blockade in urothelial cancer. Time point of the sample: pretreatment peripheral blood. TCRdb's table, derived via immunoSEQ multiplex PCR, lists solely in-frame clones and lacks some. Among approximately 79,000 clones listed, around four fifths were seen once. The sample was PBMCs, taken around atezolizumab (anti-PD-L1) treatment. The origin of the receptors is a man aged 40-50 years with urothelial cancer.

This rearrangement joins TRBV9 to TRBJ2-1, with D possibly TRBD2 on 5 matching bases. This CDR3 spans 13 amino acids. The germline V gene encodes CDR1 SGDLS and CDR2 YYNGEE. The V gene lost 4 bases and the J gene lost 15 bases, with 20 bases spanning the gap. CDR3 sequence reads: CASSSNEEGRRFF. CDR3 in DNA: TGTGCCAGCAGCTCAAACGAAGAGGGCCGGCGGTTCTTC.

This clone has a handful of counts. The chain uses TRBV7-9 and TRBJ2-1; TRBD2 is a possible D gene (5 bases). This CDR3 is 15 amino acids long. V was clipped by 5 bases and J by 7 bases, with 18 bases between them. CDR1 and CDR2 from the germline V gene are SEHNR and FQNEAQ (reference sequence). The CDR3 DNA reads as TGTGCCAGCAGCAGGCCCGTGGACTGGCCGAATGAGCAGTTCTTC. This translates into CASSRPVDWPNEQFF.

The chain uses TRBV28 and TRBJ1-3; D is unclear. The V and J ends lost 4 bases and 6 bases respectively, with 10 bases between them. In germline, CDR1 is MDHEN, CDR2 SYDVKM. This CDR3 has 13 amino acids. CDR3 bases: TGTGCCAGCAGTTCCGTCCCCCTAAACACCATATATTTT. Its protein is CASSSVPLNTIYF.

The rearrangement uses TRBV5-1 and TRBJ1-2; D unresolved. The CDR3 is 15 residues long. The ends were cut back, 0 bases at V and 4 bases at J, with 13 bases in the middle. Looked up from germline, CDR1 is SGHRS and CDR2 is YFSETQ. The CDR3 reads CASSLVQRGTYGYTF. The DNA for the CDR3 is TGCGCCAGCAGCTTGGTCCAACGCGGTACCTATGGCTACACCTTC.

The chain has TRBV28 and TRBJ1-1; D is unresolved. This CDR3 region has 12 residues. The V gene's germline CDR1 is MDHEN and CDR2 SYDVKM. The V and J ends lost 4 bases and 11 bases respectively, with 14 bases between them. The CDR3 bases are TGTGCCAGCAGTTCCCGTCGCCCTGGCGCTTTCTTT. Its translation: CASSSRRPGAFF. Together with reference TRBV28 and TRBJ1-1, the CDR3 gives the full variable domain: DVKVTQSSRYLVKRTGEKVFLECVQDMDHENMFWYRQDPGLGLRLIYFSYDVKMKEKGDIPEGYSVSREKKERFSLILESASTNQTSMYLCASSSRRPGAFFGQGTRLTVV.

This chain uses TRBV2 with TRBJ2-1, with D maybe TRBD1 (5 bases). The V end lost 6 bases, the J end lost 3 bases, and 6 bases lay between the germline ends. There are 12 residues in the CDR3. Per germline, CDR1 SNHLY and CDR2 FYNNEI. The CDR3 sequence is CASSRDYNEQFF. CDR3 DNA sequence: TGTGCCAGCAGCAGGGACTACAATGAGCAGTTCTTC.

The chain carries TRBV7-9 and TRBJ2-5, with D perhaps matching TRBD2 (5 bases). CDR3 size: 13 residues. Per the germline V gene, CDR1 is SEHNR and CDR2 is FQNEAQ (reference sequence). The V end was cut by 5 bases, the J end by 4 bases, with 11 bases between. CDR3 sequence (DNA): TGTGCCAGCAGCAAACTAGATCGAGAGACCCAGTACTTC. Translating gives CASSKLDRETQYF.

This clone appeared a few times. This chain joins TRBV25-1 and TRBJ1-2; D ambiguous. In germline, CDR1 is MGHDK, CDR2 SYGVNS. V dropped 3 bases and J dropped 4 bases, with 9 bases sitting between them. The CDR3 is made up of 13 amino acids. DNA for the CDR3: TGTGCCAGCAGTGACGGTCTCCTCTATGGCTACACCTTC. Its translation: CASSDGLLYGYTF.

The chain recombines TRBV4-1 with TRBJ2-7; TRBD1 matches at 9 bases. V shed 2 bases and J 6 bases; nucleotides not matched to a gene: 8. This CDR3 comprises 15 residues. Germline V gene data show CDR1 as MGHRA and CDR2 as YSYEKL. CDR3 in DNA: TGCGCCAGCAGCCAACAGACAGGGGGATTACGCGAGCAGTACTTC. It is translated as CASSQQTGGLREQYF.

The V and J genes are TRBV19 and TRBJ2-1; 8 bases are a match to TRBD1. Per the germline V gene, CDR1 is LNHDA and CDR2 is SQIVND (reference sequence). This CDR3 is 17 amino acids long. The J segment lost 7 bases and the V segment lost 1 base, leaving 12 bases of the junction unmatched. The CDR3 sequence is CASSIGLGRGRSNEQFF. CDR3 nucleotide sequence: TGTGCCAGTAGTATAGGATTGGGCAGGGGGCGTTCAAATGAGCAGTTCTTC.

The chain links TRBV27 to TRBJ2-1, with no clear D. The germline gives CDR1 MNHEY, CDR2 SMNVEV (reference sequence). The V end was cut by 2 bases, the J end by 8 bases, with 7 bases between. This CDR3 spans 12 amino acids. CDR3 sequence: CASSLIGDEQFF. CDR3 sequence (DNA): TGTGCCAGCAGTTTAATCGGAGATGAGCAGTTCTTC.

This chain connects TRBV28 to TRBJ2-2, with 7 bases matching TRBD1. Per the germline V gene, CDR1 is MDHEN and CDR2 is SYDVKM. The CDR3 spans 15 residues. The J segment lost 6 bases and the V segment lost 5 bases, leaving 9 bases of the junction unmatched. The CDR3 sequence is CASSKLGTVAGELFF. CDR3 bases: TGTGCCAGCAGTAAATTAGGGACAGTTGCCGGGGAGCTGTTTTTT.

The chain combines TRBV28 with TRBJ1-2; TRBD1 is a possible D gene (5 bases). CDR3 length: 17 amino acids. Germline CDR1 MDHEN, CDR2 SYDVKM. V was cut by 2 bases and J by 3 bases, with 19 bases left in between. The CDR3 region is CASSLRVGPLRHYGYTF. The CDR3 DNA is TGTGCCAGCAGTTTAAGGGTGGGGCCTCTGAGGCACTATGGCTACACCTTC.

The V call is TRBV7-9, the J call TRBJ2-3; D is uncertain. CDR1 and CDR2 from the germline V gene are SEHNR and FQNEAQ (reference sequence). V lost 6 bases, J lost 6 bases, and 13 bases lay in between. The CDR3 sequence is 13 residues long. The DNA for the CDR3 is TGTGCCAGCAGTTCCTTGTTTGCGGATACGCAGTATTTT. Amino acids: CASSSLFADTQYF. The full variable domain, rest sourced from reference TRBV7-9 and TRBJ2-3, is DTGVSQNPRHKITKRGQNVTFRCDPISEHNRLYWYRQTLGQGPEFLTYFQNEAQLEKSRLLSDRFSAERPKGSFSTLEIQRTEQGDSAMYLCASSSLFADTQYFGPGTRLTVL.

This sequence joins TRBV7-6 and TRBJ2-7; TRBD2 might be the D (6 bases). In germline, CDR1 is SGHVS, CDR2 FNYEAQ. The germline V and J ends were trimmed by 5 bases and 5 bases, with 16 bases remaining between them. The length of the CDR3 is 14 residues. The CDR3: CASSLDGGKDEQYF. The CDR3 DNA reads TGTGCCAGCAGCCTGGACGGAGGGAAGGACGAGCAGTACTTC.

As concerns this clone: Germline and junction disagree at one end, which may indicate a read error. This chain connects TRBV7-2 to TRBJ2-3, with D perhaps TRBD2 (6 bases). The CDR3 extends over 13 amino acids. Germline V gene data show CDR1 as SGHTA and CDR2 as FQGNSA. The CDR3, as DNA: TGTGCCAGCAGCTTAGGGGGACTCTCCCTAGGGAGTTTT. This codes for CASSLGGLSLGSF. The variable domain in full, with the rest retrieved from reference TRBV7-2 and TRBJ2-3, is GAGVSQSPSNKVTEKGKDVELRCDPISGHTALYWYRQSLGQGLEFLIYFQGNSAPDKSGLPSDRFSAERTGGSVSTLTIQRTQQEDSAVYLCASSLGGLSLGSFGPGTRLTVL.

The genes are TRBV30 and TRBJ1-5; the D is unclear. Trimming stripped 0 bases from V and 6 bases from J, with 15 bases between. Germline-derived CDR1 and CDR2 are GTSNPN and SVGIG (reference sequence). The CDR3 sequence is 15 residues long. In nucleotides, the CDR3 is TGTGCCTGGAGTGTATCGGCGGGAGCGGGTCAGCCCCAGCATTTT. It translates to CAWSVSAGAGQPQHF.

This chain's CDR3 is CASRLAQGSANVLTF. Written as DNA, the CDR3 is TGTGCAAGTCGCTTAGCTCAGGGGTCGGCCAACGTCCTGACTTTC. V usage is TRBV12-2 and J usage is TRBJ2-6; the listed D gene, TRBD1, was not tested against the DNA. TRBV12-2 is reported as a pseudogene. The CDR3 sequence is 15 residues long.

This chain uses TRBV5-8 with TRBJ1-4; the match to TRBD1 covers 10 bases. The CDR3 sequence is 14 residues long. V lost 4 bases to trimming and J lost 8 bases; unmatched junction nucleotides: 5. The germline V gene encodes CDR1 SGHTS and CDR2 YDEGEE. The CDR3: CASSAGQGGEKLFF. Written as DNA, the CDR3 is TGTGCCAGCAGCGCCGGACAGGGGGGAGAAAAACTGTTTTTT. The full variable domain, completed using reference TRBV5-8 and TRBJ1-4, is EAGVTQSPTHLIKTRGQQATLRCSPISGHTSVYWYQQALGLGLQFLLWYDEGEERNRGNFPPRFSGRQFPNYSSELNVNALELEDSALYLCASSAGQGGEKLFFGSGTQLSVL.

The chain uses TRBV30 and TRBJ2-3; TRBD2 matches 9 bases. The germline gives CDR1 GTSNPN, CDR2 SVGIG (reference sequence). The junction had 10 bases not matched to a gene; V was cut back by 5 bases and J by 1 base. The CDR3 is made up of 16 amino acids. Written as DNA, the CDR3 is TGTGCCTGGGACCCAAAGACTAGCGGACGCACAGATACGCAGTATTTT. This translates into CAWDPKTSGRTDTQYF.

This clone came up a few times. V usage is TRBV29-1 and J usage is TRBJ1-1; D call uncertain. The V end was cut by 6 bases, the J end by 5 bases, with 16 bases between. Per the germline V gene, CDR1 is SQVTM and CDR2 is ANQGSEA. The CDR3 is 13 amino acids. Here the CDR3 DNA reads TGCAGCGTCTTTGGCCGCGGGAGGACTGAAGCTTTCTTT. Its protein product is CSVFGRGRTEAFF.

This chain links TRBV11-2 with TRBJ2-2, with 8 bases that match TRBD1. With 4 bases clipped from V and 4 bases from J, the junction kept 8 bases outside the gene matches. Germline CDR1 SGHAT, CDR2 FQNNGV. The CDR3 is 16 amino acids. The chain's CDR3 is CASSYLRGRSTGELFF. The DNA for the CDR3 is TGTGCCAGCAGCTATCTCAGGGGGCGAAGCACCGGGGAGCTGTTTTTT.

The chain uses TRBV7-8 and TRBJ1-2; 7 nucleotides match TRBD1. The CDR3 has 17 amino acids. V lost 1 base to trimming and J lost 6 bases; unmatched junction nucleotides: 14. Looked up from germline, CDR1 is SGHVS and CDR2 is FQNEAQ. This CDR3 reads CASSLGGAEGAKHGYTF. DNA of the CDR3: TGTGCCAGCAGCTTAGGAGGAGCGGAGGGGGCGAAACATGGCTACACCTTC. Using reference TRBV7-8 and TRBJ1-2 for the parts outside the CDR3, the full variable domain is GAGVSQSPRYKVAKRGQDVALRCDPISGHVSLFWYQQALGQGPEFLTYFQNEAQLDKSGLPSDRFFAERPEGSVSTLKIQRTQQEDSAVYLCASSLGGAEGAKHGYTFGSGTRLTVV.

The chain employs TRBV27 and TRBJ2-7, with D possibly matching TRBD1 (7 bases). The CDR3 is made up of 14 amino acids. V was cut by 3 bases and J by 4 bases, with 13 bases left in between. Germline V lookup: CDR1 MNHEY, CDR2 SMNVEV (reference sequence). CDR3 amino acids: CASSFDRAGYEQYF. DNA of the CDR3: TGTGCCAGCAGTTTCGACAGGGCGGGATACGAGCAGTACTTC.

The gene calls are TRBV5-5 and TRBJ1-2; the match to TRBD1 covers 7 bases. The CDR3 has 15 residues. CDR1 is SGHKS and CDR2 is YYEKEE in the germline V gene (reference sequence). V was clipped by 4 bases and J by 0 bases; unmatched bases: 6. In DNA form, the CDR3 reads TGTGCCAGCAGCCTGGGACAGAGTTCTAACTATGGCTACACCTTC. Its protein product is CASSLGQSSNYGYTF. Together with reference TRBV5-5 and TRBJ1-2, the CDR3 gives the full variable domain: DAGVTQSPTHLIKTRGQQVTLRCSPISGHKSVSWYQQVLGQGPQFIFQYYEKEERGRGNFPDRFSARQFPNYSSELNVNALLLGDSALYLCASSLGQSSNYGYTFGSGTRLTVV.